This record covers a single T cell receptor beta chain. This may be a read error: a much more frequent sequence differs by one nucleotide. The CDR3 runs to 15 residues. Looked up from germline, CDR1 is LNHDA and CDR2 is SQIVND (reference sequence). Patients aged 18 to 65 with hyperthyroidism were newly diagnosed, with duration under 2 months. This sample is part of a study of T cells in Graves' hyperthyroidism and ophthalmopathy. The investigators amplified TCR beta CDR3 regions from RNA transcripts. The HTBI primer set was used in a first-round RT-PCR of the TCR CDR3. From the multiplex PCR reads, TCRdb called clonotypes with MiXCR, one entry per CDR3 protein. The sample has a few hundred thousand distinct CDR3 sequences, about 18% seen once.

The genes are TRBV19 and TRBJ2-2, with 9 bases fitting TRBD1. The sequenced sample was blood. This sequence was found in a woman younger than 30 with Graves' hyperthyroidism. CDR3 in amino acids: CASSKDRGDTGELCF. CDR3 in DNA: TGTGCCAGTAGTAAGGACAGGGGTGACACCGGGGAGCTGTGTTTT.